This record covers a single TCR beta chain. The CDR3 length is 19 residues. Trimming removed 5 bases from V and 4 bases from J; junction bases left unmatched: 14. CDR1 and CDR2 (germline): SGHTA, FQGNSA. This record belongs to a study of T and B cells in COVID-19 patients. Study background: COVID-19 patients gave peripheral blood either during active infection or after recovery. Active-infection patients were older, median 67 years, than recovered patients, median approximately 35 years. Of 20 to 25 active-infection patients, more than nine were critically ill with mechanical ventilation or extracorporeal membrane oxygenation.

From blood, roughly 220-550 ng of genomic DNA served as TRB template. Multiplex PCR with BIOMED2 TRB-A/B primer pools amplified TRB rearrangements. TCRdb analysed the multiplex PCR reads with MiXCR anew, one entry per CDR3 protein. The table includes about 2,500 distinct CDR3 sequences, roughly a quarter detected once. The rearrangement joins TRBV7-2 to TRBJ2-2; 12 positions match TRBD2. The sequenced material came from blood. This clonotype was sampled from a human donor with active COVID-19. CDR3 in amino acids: CTSSKDSAASGRATGELFF. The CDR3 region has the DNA TGTACCAGCAGCAAAGACTCAGCGGCTAGCGGGAGGGCCACCGGGGAGCTGTTTTTT.